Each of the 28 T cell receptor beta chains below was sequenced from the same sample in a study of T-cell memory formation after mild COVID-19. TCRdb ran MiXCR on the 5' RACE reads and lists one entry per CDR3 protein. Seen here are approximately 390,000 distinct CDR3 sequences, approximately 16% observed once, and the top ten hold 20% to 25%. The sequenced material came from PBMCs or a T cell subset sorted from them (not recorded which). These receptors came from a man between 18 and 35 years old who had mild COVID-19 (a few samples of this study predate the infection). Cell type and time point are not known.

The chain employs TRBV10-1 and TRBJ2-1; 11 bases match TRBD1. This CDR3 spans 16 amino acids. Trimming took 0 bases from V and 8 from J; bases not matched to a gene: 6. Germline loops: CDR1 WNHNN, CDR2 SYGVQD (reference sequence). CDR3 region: CASSESWTGGADEQFF. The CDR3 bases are TGCGCCAGCAGTGAGTCGTGGACAGGGGGCGCGGATGAGCAGTTCTTC.

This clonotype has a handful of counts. The CDR3 sequence is CASSLEPSSTDTQYF. In DNA form, the CDR3 reads TGTGCCAGCAGCCTTGAACCCTCTAGCACAGATACGCAGTATTTT. V usage is TRBV5-6 and J usage is TRBJ2-3, with D hard to call. The CDR3 totals 15 residues. The V gene's germline CDR1 is SGHDT and CDR2 YYEEEE. Between the trimmed V and J ends, which lost 4 bases and 0 bases, there was a span of 12 bases.

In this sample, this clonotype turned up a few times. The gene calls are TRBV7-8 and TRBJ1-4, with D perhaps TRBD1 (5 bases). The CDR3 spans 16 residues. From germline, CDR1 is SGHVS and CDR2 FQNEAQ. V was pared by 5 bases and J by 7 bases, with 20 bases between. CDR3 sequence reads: CASSHGSGGVGEKLFF. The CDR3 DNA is TGTGCCAGCAGCCATGGCAGTGGAGGGGTGGGTGAAAAACTGTTTTTT. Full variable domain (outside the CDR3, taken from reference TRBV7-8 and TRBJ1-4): GAGVSQSPRYKVAKRGQDVALRCDPISGHVSLFWYQQALGQGPEFLTYFQNEAQLDKSGLPSDRFFAERPEGSVSTLKIQRTQQEDSAVYLCASSHGSGGVGEKLFFGSGTQLSVL.

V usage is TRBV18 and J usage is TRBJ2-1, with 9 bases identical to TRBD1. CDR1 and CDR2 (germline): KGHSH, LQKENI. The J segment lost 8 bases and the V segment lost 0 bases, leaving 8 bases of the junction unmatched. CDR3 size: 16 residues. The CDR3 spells CASSPPRDRALDEQFF. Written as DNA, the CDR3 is TGTGCCAGCTCACCACCCCGGGACAGGGCTTTGGATGAGCAGTTCTTC.

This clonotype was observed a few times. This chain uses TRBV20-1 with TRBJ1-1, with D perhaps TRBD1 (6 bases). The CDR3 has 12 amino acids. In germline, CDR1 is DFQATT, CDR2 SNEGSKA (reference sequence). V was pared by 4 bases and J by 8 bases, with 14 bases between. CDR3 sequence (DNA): TGCAGTGCTACCAGGGGAGAACGCGAAGCTTTCTTT. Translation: CSATRGEREAFF.

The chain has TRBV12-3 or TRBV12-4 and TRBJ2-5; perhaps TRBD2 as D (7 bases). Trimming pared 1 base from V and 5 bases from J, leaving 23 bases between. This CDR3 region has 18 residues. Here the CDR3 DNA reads TGTGCCAGCAGTTTAGGAAGGGGGGAGGGAAACGTCGGGGAGACCCAGTACTTC. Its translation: CASSLGRGEGNVGETQYF.

Written as DNA, the CDR3 is TGTGCCAGCATGACTAGCGGGGATCCGATACAAGAGACCCAGTACTTC. It encodes CASMTSGDPIQETQYF. The rearrangement links TRBV12-3 or TRBV12-4 to TRBJ2-5, with TRBD2 matching 11 bases. J gave up 2 bases and V 7 bases, and 9 bases lay outside the gene matches. The CDR3 contains 16 residues.

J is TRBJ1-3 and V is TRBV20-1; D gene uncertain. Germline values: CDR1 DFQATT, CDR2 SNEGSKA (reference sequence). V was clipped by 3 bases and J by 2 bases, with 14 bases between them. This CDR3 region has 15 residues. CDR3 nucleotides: TGCAGTGCTAGTTGGTTTGGGGAGACTGGAAACACCATATATTTT. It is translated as CSASWFGETGNTIYF.

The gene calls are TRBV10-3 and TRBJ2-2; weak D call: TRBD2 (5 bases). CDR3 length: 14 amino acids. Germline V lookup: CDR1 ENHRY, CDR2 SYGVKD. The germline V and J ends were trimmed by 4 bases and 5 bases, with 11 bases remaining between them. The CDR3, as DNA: TGTGCCATCAGTGGGAATAGAGGGACCGGGGAGCTGTTTTTT. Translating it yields CAISGNRGTGELFF.

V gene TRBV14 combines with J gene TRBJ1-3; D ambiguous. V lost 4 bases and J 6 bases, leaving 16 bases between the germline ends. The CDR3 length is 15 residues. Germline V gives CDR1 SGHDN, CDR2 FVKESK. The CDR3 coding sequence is TGTGCCAGCAGCCCCTGGGCCAGTTGGGAAAACACCATATATTTT. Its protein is CASSPWASWENTIYF.

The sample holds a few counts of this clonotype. CDR3 sequence reads: CASSFSAGGQETQYF. CDR3 sequence (DNA): TGTGCCAGCAGCTTTTCGGCGGGGGGCCAAGAGACCCAGTACTTC. The chain joins TRBV7-3 to TRBJ2-5; 8 nucleotides agree with TRBD2. Looked up from germline, CDR1 is SGHTA and CDR2 is FQGTGA. Germline trimming cut 3 bases from V and 1 base from J; bases unmatched to any gene: 4. The CDR3 length is 15 residues.

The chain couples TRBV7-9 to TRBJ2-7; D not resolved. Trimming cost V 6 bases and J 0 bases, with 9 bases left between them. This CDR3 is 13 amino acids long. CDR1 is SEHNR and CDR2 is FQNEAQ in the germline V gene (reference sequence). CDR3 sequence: CASSGPSSYEQYF. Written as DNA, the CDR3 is TGTGCCAGCAGTGGACCCAGCTCCTACGAGCAGTACTTC.

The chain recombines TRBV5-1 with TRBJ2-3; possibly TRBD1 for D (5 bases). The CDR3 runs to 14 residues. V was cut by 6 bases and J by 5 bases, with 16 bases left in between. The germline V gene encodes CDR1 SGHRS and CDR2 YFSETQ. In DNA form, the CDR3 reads TGCGCCAGCAAGGGGTGGGCTAGTGAAGATACGCAGTATTTT. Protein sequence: CASKGWASEDTQYF.

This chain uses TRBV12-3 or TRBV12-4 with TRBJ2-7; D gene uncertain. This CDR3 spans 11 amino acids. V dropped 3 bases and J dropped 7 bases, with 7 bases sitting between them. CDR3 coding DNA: TGTGCCAGCAGTTTGGGTTTTGAGCAGTACTTC. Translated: CASSLGFEQYF.

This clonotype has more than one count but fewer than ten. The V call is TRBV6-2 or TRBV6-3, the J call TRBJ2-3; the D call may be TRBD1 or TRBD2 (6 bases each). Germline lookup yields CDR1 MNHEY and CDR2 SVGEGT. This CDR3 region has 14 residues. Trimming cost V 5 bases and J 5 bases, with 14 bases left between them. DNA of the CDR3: TGTGCCAGCAGTAGGGGGGCAGGTCTAGATACGCAGTATTTT. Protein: CASSRGAGLDTQYF.

DNA for the CDR3: TGTGCCAGCAGCGGGTTGGGCCGGGCCCAGTACTTC. Translated, it gives CASSGLGRAQYF. J is TRBJ2-5 and V is TRBV9; D remains unclear. Germline V gene sequence: CDR1 SGDLS, CDR2 YYNGEE. The CDR3 length is 12 residues. V lost 3 bases to trimming and J lost 9 bases, with 12 bases between them.

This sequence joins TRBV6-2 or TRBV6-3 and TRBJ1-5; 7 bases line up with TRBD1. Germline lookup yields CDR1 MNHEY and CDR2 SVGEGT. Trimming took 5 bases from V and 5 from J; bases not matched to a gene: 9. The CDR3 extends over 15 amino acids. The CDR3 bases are TGTGCCAGCAGTCCGGGACTCAGGGGGGATCAGCCCCAGCATTTT. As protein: CASSPGLRGDQPQHF.

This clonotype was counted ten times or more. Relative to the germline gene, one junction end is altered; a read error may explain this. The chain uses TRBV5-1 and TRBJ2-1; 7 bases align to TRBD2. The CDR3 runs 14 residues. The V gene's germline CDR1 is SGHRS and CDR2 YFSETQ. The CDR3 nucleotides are TGTGCCAGCAGCCTGGGGGGGGCCTACAATGAGCAGTTCTTC. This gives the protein CASSLGGAYNEQFF.

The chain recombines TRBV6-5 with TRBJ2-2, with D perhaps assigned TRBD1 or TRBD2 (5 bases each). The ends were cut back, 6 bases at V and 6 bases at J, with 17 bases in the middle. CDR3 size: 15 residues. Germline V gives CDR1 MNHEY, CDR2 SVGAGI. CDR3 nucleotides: TGTGCCAGCAGCCCCCTGGGGGTTAGGGCCGGGGAGCTGTTTTTT. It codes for CASSPLGVRAGELFF.

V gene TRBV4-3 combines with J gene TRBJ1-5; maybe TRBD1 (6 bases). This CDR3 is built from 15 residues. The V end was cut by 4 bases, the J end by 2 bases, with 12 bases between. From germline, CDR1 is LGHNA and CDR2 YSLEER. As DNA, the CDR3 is TGCGCCAGCAGCCGAGGGGCAGGGGGCAATCAGCCCCAGCATTTT. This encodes CASSRGAGGNQPQHF.

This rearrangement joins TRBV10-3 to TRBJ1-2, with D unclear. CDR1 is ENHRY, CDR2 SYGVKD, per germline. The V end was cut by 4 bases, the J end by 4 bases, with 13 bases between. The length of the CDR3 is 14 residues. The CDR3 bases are TGTGCCATCAGTGCACTTGAAGGGAGCTATGGCTACACCTTC. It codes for CAISALEGSYGYTF.

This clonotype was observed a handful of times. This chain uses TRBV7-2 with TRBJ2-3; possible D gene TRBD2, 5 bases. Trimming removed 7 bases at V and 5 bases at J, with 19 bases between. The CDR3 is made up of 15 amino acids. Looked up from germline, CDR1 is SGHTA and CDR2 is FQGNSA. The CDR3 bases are TGTGCCAGCATCTCTGGGAGCGACTGGGTAGATACGCAGTATTTT. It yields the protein CASISGSDWVDTQYF.

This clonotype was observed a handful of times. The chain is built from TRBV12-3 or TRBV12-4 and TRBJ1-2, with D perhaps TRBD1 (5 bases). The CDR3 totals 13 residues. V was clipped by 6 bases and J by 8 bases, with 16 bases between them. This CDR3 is CASSPPGGWGYTF. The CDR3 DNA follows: TGTGCCAGCAGCCCCCCGGGGGGGTGGGGCTACACCTTC.

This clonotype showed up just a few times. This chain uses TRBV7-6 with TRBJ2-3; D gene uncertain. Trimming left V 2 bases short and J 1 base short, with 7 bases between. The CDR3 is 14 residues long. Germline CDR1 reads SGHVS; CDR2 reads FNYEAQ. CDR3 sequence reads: CASSLNHRTDTQYF. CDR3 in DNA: TGTGCCAGCAGCTTAAACCACCGCACAGATACGCAGTATTTT.

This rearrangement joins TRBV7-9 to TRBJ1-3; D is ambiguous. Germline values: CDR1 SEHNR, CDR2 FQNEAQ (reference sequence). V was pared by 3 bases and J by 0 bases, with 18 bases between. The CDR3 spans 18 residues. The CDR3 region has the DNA TGTGCCAGCAGCTTGTTATCGGGCGGGATGATCTCTGGAAACACCATATATTTT. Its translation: CASSLLSGGMISGNTIYF.

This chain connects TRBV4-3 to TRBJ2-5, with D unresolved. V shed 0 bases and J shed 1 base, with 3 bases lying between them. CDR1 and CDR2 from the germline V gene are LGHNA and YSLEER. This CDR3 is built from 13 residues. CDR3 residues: CASSQELQETQYF. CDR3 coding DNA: TGCGCCAGCAGCCAAGAGCTCCAAGAGACCCAGTACTTC.

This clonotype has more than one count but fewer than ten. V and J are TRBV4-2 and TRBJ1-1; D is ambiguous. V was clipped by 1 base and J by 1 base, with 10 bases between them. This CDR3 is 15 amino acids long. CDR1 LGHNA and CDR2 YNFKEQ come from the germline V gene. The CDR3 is CASSQVGQKNTEAFF. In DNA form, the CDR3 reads TGTGCCAGCAGCCAAGTTGGGCAGAAGAACACTGAAGCTTTCTTT.

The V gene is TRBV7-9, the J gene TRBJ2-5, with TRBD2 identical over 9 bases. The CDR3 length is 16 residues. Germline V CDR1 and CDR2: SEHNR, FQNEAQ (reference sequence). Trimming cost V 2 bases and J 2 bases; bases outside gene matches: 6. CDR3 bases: TGTGCCAGCAGCTTAAGAGCGGGGGGCCGACAAGAGACCCAGTACTTC. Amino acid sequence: CASSLRAGGRQETQYF.